Described below is a single T cell receptor (beta chain) sequence and its context. Those enrolled, adults aged 18 to 89 years, came from 24 US areas. Participant-reported clinical history was the basis for cohort assignment. The source of the sample is a study of blood T cell repertoires in COVID-19. Study-wide context: T cells, B-cell-depleted T cells, or PBMCs provided the cDNA or gDNA that served as material.

How the authors handled the data: Reference gene primer amplification in the assay estimated nucleated cell counts. Method: immunoSEQ multiplex PCR; TCRdb's copy keeps in-frame clones and lacks some. The DNA was the basis for D and trimming; V, J and clone size are from that table. The data show hundreds of thousands of clones, with approximately 90% seen just once and about 1.7% held by the top ten. CDR3 length: 12 amino acids. The source material was PBMCs or T cells enriched from blood (not recorded which). The sequence came from a man in his forties or fifties who had recovered from COVID-19. The J gene is TRBJ2-7, the V gene TRBV21-1; TRBD2, the table's D call, lacks a check against the DNA. TRBV21-1 is an annotated pseudogene. CDR3 nucleotides: TGTGCCAGCAGCGCCCCGGGGAACGAGCAGTACTTC. It yields the protein CASSAPGNEQYF.